Shown below are 10 T cell receptor beta chains from a single sample sequenced in a study of T cell clonality in common variable immunodeficiency. Findings of the study overall: In common variable immunodeficiency, TCR beta chains reportedly carried fewer deletions and N-nucleotide insertions.

The protocol was immunoSEQ multiplex PCR, while the TCRdb copy is restricted to in-frame clones and leaves out a portion. In total the sample includes around 5,300 clones, none of them seen once. Their target antigens are unknown. Material: peripheral blood mononuclear cells. Receptors were obtained from a human donor with common variable immunodeficiency.

Regarding this clone: The sequenced fragment ends 3 residues before the CDR3 boundary, so the rest is inferred from the germline J gene. V gene TRBV2 combines with J gene TRBJ1-2; TRBD1 agrees at 7 bases. The germline V gene has CDR1 SNHLY and CDR2 FYNNEI. V dropped 6 bases and J dropped 7; count of bases not matched to a gene: 5. This CDR3 is 12 amino acids long. CDR3 bases read: TGTGCCAGCAGACCAAACAGGGGTGGC. Translated: CASRPNRGG. The full CDR3 sequence reads CASRPNRGGYTF. The whole variable domain, remainder taken from reference TRBV2 and TRBJ1-2, is EPEVTQTPSHQVTQMGQEVILRCVPISNHLYFYWYRQILGQKVEFLVSFYNNEISEKSEIFDDQFSVERPDGSNFTLKIRSTKLEDSAMYFCASRPNRGGYTFGSGTRLTVV.

This clone occurred many times. The DNA ends 3 residues before the CDR3 does, and the rest of the CDR3 is filled in from the germline J gene. The chain joins TRBV6-2 or TRBV6-3 to TRBJ2-7; D might be TRBD2 (5 bases). CDR1 and CDR2 from the germline V gene are MNHEY and SVGEGT. Trimming removed 3 bases from V and 2 bases from J, with 8 bases in between. This CDR3 is built from 13 residues. CDR3 protein: CASSYLATYEQYF. The CDR3 bases that were read are TGTGCCAGCAGTTATCTAGCAACCTACGAG.

The CDR3 loop reads CASLGPYEQYF. The covered CDR3 bases are TGTGCCAGTCTGGGGCCCTACGAG. V usage is TRBV7-9 and J usage is TRBJ2-7, with D tentatively TRBD1 (5 bases). With the read ending 3 residues before the CDR3 end, the germline J gene is used to fill in that end. The CDR3 consists of 11 residues. The germline gives CDR1 SEHNR, CDR2 FQNEAQ (reference sequence). Trimming took 9 bases from V and 2 from J, leaving 8 bases between them.

Worth noting for this clone: The CDR3 end lies 3 residues beyond the end of the read and is filled in from the germline J gene. The chain joins TRBV7-9 to TRBJ1-4; D gene uncertain. CDR1 is SEHNR, CDR2 FQNEAQ, per germline (reference sequence). This CDR3 contains 15 residues. CDR3 DNA, as far as it was read: TGTGCCAGCAGCTCACTATTAACGACGCCGGAAGAA. Translating gives CASSSLLTTPEE. The whole CDR3 region reads CASSSLLTTPEELFF.

Ten or more counts support this clone. Read coverage stops 3 residues before the CDR3 terminus; the germline J gene supplies the remainder. The chain uses TRBV29-1 and TRBJ2-1, with D maybe TRBD2 (6 bases). The germline V gene encodes CDR1 SQVTM and CDR2 ANQGSEA. The CDR3 is 14 amino acids. The germline V and J ends were trimmed by 3 bases and 4 bases, with 13 bases remaining between them. CDR3 amino acids: CSVDLGRGYNEQFF. The CDR3 DNA, read in part, is TGCAGCGTTGATCTGGGTCGGGGGTACAATGAG.

Ten or more counts support this clone. The CDR3 end falls 3 residues outside the read, so it is completed with the germline J gene. This chain uses TRBV29-1 with TRBJ1-2, with D possibly TRBD1 on 6 matching bases. Trimming pared 7 bases from V and 4 bases from J, leaving 13 bases between. This CDR3 has 12 amino acids. Germline V CDR1 and CDR2: SQVTM, ANQGSEA. Partial CDR3 DNA: TGCAGCGCCGTAGGGGGGGCCTATGGC. Its translation: CSAVGGAYG. The full CDR3 protein reads CSAVGGAYGYTF.

This clone has just a few counts. Read data end 3 residues before the CDR3 end; the end is taken from the germline J gene. This chain links TRBV18 with TRBJ2-3; a weak D match, TRBD1 (6 bases). Trimming cost V 4 bases and J 6 bases, with 14 bases left between them. This CDR3 is 14 amino acids long. Germline-derived CDR1 and CDR2 are KGHSH and LQKENI. The CDR3 sequence: CASSRGAQGDTQYF. The CDR3 DNA, read in part, is TGTGCCAGCTCACGAGGAGCTCAGGGGGATACG.

This clone was seen repeatedly, ten times or more. The CDR3 goes on 3 residues after the read ends, and that part is filled in from the germline J gene. This chain joins TRBV5-1 and TRBJ2-5; 13 bases agree with TRBD2. The CDR3 extends over 17 amino acids. Germline V lookup: CDR1 SGHRS, CDR2 YFSETQ. V trimming: 0 bases; J trimming: 0 bases; junction bases outside the gene matches: 2. CDR3 in amino acids: CASSLGLAGGNQETQYF. Partial CDR3 DNA: TGCGCCAGCAGCTTGGGACTAGCGGGGGGAAACCAAGAGACC.

This clone was seen at least ten times. The read ends 3 residues early relative to the CDR3; the germline J gene fills the gap. The J gene is TRBJ1-4, the V gene TRBV19; 10 positions match TRBD1. The J segment lost 4 bases and the V segment lost 5 bases, leaving 7 bases of the junction unmatched. Germline CDR1 is LNHDA and CDR2 is SQIVND (reference sequence). The CDR3 length is 16 residues. CDR3 loop: CASSFRDRGGNEKLFF. Partial CDR3 DNA: TGTGCCAGTAGTTTCCGGGACAGGGGAGGTAATGAAAAA.

This clone was seen a few times. The read gets to within 3 residues of the CDR3 end, and the germline J gene fills in the rest. This sequence joins TRBV6-1 and TRBJ2-1; D not resolved. V was clipped by 3 bases and J by 6 bases, with 6 bases between them. In germline, CDR1 is MNHNS, CDR2 SASEGT. The CDR3 is 12 amino acids. Here the CDR3 reads CASSETFNEQFF. CDR3 bases read: TGTGCCAGCAGTGAGACATTCAATGAG.